In its sample, the clone carrying this TCR beta chain was seen many times. Its antigen is undetermined. TCR beta libraries were built with iRepertoire HTBI primers and Arm-PCR of CDR3 regions. TCRdb processed the multiplex PCR reads anew with MiXCR; each CDR3 protein has one entry. This repertoire shows roughly 400,000 distinct CDR3 sequences, around 20% found once; its top ten account for around 21%. The sample is drawn from a study of regulatory T cells in long-lasting Graves disease. For the study at large: With positive TSH receptor antibodies and over 5 years of antithyroid drugs, Graves' disease was considered persistent. Notes on the study in general: The study found lower TCR diversity in persistent Graves' patients than in newly diagnosed ones. It was in persistent disease that TRBV28, TRBJ1-2 and TRBJ2-5 were favored.

The CDR3 has 13 amino acids. With 6 bases removed from V and 5 bases from J, the gap between germline ends came to 13 bases. CDR1 MNHNS and CDR2 SASEGT come from the germline V gene. As for time point: persistent/refractory GD, antithyroid drugs over 5 years with positive TRAb. From PBMCs, RNA was extracted and then used to make the TCR library. Patients were enrolled at an endocrinology department in Xi'an, China. The J gene is TRBJ2-5, the V gene TRBV6-1; D may be TRBD2 (6 bases). The clonotype comes from a female donor with Graves disease. Sequenced here: peripheral blood mononuclear cells (PBMCs), sampled when the disease was refractory, from a patient treated with antithyroid drugs. As DNA, the CDR3 is TGTGCCAGCAGGCGGGACGGGTATGAGACCCAGTACTTC. Translation gives CASRRDGYETQYF.